A single T cell receptor beta chain is shown here with its context. What it recognizes is unknown. Roughly 33,000 T cell genomes, or 200 to 250 ng DNA, went into the sorted-subset replicate PCRs. Produced via immunoSEQ multiplex PCR; TCRdb's table is partial and in-frame only. Counted here are 2 million to 2.5 million clones, over 90% occurring once; the ten biggest clones make up 0.39%. There were only Caucasian adults among the donors, and all lived in Nashville, Tennessee. This record comes from a study of shared clonotypes between healthy human individuals. Whole-study context: Every donor yielded three CD4 naive, three CD4 memory, two CD8 naive and one CD8 memory plate. Study-level points and caveats: Across four donors, naive CD4 shared approximately 4.5%, naive CD8 3% to 3.5%, memory CD4 roughly 2.2%, memory CD8 about 0.4%.

With 7 bases removed from V and 4 bases from J, the gap between germline ends came to 16 bases. The CDR3 covers 14 residues. Germline lookup yields CDR1 LNHDA and CDR2 SQIVND (reference sequence). The sample taken for sequencing was naive CD4+ T cells from PBMCs. Subset specified: CD45RA+ positively selected. This chain uses TRBV19 with TRBJ1-1; D possibly corresponds to TRBD1 (6 bases). The sequence was collected from a man aged 18 to 30 in good health. Some clones in this sample may be carry-over from other donors' samples. The CDR3 loop reads CASTRGYMGTEAFF. The CDR3 coding sequence is TGTGCCAGTACCAGGGGTTATATGGGCACTGAAGCTTTCTTT. The full variable domain, its missing parts supplied by reference TRBV19 and TRBJ1-1, is DGGITQSPKYLFRKEGQNVTLSCEQNLNHDAMYWYRQDPGQGLRLIYYSQIVNDFQKGDIAEGYSVSREKKESFPLTVTSAQKNPTAFYLCASTRGYMGTEAFFGQGTRLTVV.